This T cell receptor beta chain stems from a study of CD8 T cells in Susac syndrome. The CDR3 loop spans 15 amino acids. Trimming stripped 0 bases from V and 0 bases from J, with 8 bases between. Germline V CDR1 and CDR2: SGHRS, YFSETQ. Random hexamers primed reverse transcription of 0.5 to 1 ug RNA. A single record per CDR3 protein comes from TCRdb applying MiXCR to the immunoSEQ multiplex PCR reads. There are 110,000 to 150,000 distinct CDR3 sequences in the sample; 94% occur only once, and approximately 0.3% lies in the top ten. This sequence joins TRBV5-1 and TRBJ2-3; D not resolved. The clonotype originates from a human donor in good health. The sample consisted of CD8+ T cells from PBMCs. Here the CDR3 DNA reads TGCGCCAGCAGCTTGGGCATCGCTAGCACAGATACGCAGTATTTT. Protein: CASSLGIASTDTQYF.